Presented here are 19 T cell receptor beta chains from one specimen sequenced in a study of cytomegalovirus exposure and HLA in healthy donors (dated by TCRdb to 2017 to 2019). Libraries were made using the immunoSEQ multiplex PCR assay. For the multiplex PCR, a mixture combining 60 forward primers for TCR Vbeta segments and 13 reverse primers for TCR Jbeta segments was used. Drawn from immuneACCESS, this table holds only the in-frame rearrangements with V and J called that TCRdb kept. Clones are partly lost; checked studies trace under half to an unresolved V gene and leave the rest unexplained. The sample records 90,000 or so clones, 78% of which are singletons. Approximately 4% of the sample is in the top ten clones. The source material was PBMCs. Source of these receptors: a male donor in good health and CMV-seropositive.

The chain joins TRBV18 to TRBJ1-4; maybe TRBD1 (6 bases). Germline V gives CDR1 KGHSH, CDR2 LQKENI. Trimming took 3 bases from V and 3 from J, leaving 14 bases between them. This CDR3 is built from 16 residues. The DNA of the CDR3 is TGTGCCAGCTCACCGACGTCAGGGGCAGCTAATGAAAAACTGTTTTTT. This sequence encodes CASSPTSGAANEKLFF.

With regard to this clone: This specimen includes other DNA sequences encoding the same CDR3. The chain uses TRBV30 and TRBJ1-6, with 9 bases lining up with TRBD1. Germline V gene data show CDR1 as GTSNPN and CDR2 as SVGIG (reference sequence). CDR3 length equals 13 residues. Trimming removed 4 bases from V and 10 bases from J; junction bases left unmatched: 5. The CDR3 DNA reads TGTGCCTGGACGGGACAGGGTGGGTCACCCCTCCACTTT. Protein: CAWTGQGGSPLHF.

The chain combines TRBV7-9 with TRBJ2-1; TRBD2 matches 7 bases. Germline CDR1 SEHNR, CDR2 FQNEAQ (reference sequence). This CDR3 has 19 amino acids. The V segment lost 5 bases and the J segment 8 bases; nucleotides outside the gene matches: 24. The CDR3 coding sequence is TGTGCCAGCAGCCCGAGAGGGAAGAGCGGGAAGGAAAGTATCTATGAGCAGTTCTTC. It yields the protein CASSPRGKSGKESIYEQFF.

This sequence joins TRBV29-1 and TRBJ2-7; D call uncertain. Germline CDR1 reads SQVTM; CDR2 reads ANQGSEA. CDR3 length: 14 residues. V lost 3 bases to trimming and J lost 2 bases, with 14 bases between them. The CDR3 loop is CSVEVTRGAYEQYF. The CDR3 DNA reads TGCAGCGTTGAGGTCACTCGCGGAGCCTACGAGCAGTACTTC.

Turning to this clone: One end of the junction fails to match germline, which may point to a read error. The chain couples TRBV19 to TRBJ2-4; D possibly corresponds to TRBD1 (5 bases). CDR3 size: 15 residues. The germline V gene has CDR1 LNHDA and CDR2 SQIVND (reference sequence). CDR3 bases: TGTGCCAGTAGCATAGGCCCTACCAAGGGGAATAGGACGTACTTC. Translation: CASSIGPTKGNRTYF.

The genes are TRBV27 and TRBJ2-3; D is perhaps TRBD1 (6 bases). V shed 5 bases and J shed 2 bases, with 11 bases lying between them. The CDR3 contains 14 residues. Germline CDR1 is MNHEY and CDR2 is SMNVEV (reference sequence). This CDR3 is CASSHDRNTDTQYF. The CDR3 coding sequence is TGTGCCAGCAGTCACGACAGGAACACAGATACGCAGTATTTT.

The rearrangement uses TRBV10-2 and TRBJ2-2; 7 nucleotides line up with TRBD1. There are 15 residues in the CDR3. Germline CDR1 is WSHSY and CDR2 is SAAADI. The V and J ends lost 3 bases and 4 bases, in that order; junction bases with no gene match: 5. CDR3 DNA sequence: TGCGCCAGCAGTGATACCGACAGGGTCACCGGGGAGCTGTTTTTT. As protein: CASSDTDRVTGELFF.

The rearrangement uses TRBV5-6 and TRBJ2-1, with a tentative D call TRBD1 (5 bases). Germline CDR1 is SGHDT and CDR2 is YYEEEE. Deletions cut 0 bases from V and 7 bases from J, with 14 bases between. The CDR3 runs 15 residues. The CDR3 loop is CASSLGAGPPNEQFF. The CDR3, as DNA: TGTGCCAGCAGCTTGGGGGCAGGGCCCCCTAATGAGCAGTTCTTC. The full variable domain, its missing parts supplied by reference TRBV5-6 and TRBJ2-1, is DAGVTQSPTHLIKTRGQQVTLRCSPKSGHDTVSWYQQALGQGPQFIFQYYEEEERQRGNFPDRFSGHQFPNYSSELNVNALLLGDSALYLCASSLGAGPPNEQFFGPGTRLTVL.

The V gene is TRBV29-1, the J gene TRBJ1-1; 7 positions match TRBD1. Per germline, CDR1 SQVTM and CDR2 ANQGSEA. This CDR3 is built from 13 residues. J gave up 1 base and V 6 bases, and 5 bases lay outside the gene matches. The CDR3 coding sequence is TGCAGCGTGGCCAGGGGGGCGAACACTGAAGCTTTCTTT. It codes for CSVARGANTEAFF.

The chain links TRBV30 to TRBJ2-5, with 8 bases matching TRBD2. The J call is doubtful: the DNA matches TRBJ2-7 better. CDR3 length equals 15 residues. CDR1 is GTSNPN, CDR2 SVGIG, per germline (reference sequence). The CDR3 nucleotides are TGTGCCTGGAGTGTTGAAGCGGGGGATCAATACGAGCAGTACTTC. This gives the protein CAWSVEAGDQYEQYF.

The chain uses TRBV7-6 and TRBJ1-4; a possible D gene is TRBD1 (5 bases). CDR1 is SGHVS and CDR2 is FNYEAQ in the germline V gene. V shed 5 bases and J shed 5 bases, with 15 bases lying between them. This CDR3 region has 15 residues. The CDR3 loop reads CASSPYQGRNEKLFF. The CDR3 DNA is TGTGCCAGCAGCCCCTACCAGGGAAGAAATGAAAAACTGTTTTTT. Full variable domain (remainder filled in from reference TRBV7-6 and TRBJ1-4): GAGVSQSPRYKVTKRGQDVALRCDPISGHVSLYWYRQALGQGPEFLTYFNYEAQQDKSGLPNDRFSAERPEGSISTLTIQRTEQRDSAMYRCASSPYQGRNEKLFFGSGTQLSVL.

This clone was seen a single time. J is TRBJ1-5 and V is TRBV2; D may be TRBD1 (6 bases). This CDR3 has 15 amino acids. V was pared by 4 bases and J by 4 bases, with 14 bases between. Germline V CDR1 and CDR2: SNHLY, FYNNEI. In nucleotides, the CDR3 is TGTGCCAGCAGTGCATACGCGGGGGCAAATCAGCCCCAGCATTTT. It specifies CASSAYAGANQPQHF. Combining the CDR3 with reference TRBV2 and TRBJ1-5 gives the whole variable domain EPEVTQTPSHQVTQMGQEVILRCVPISNHLYFYWYRQILGQKVEFLVSFYNNEISEKSEIFDDQFSVERPDGSNFTLKIRSTKLEDSAMYFCASSAYAGANQPQHFGDGTRLSIL.

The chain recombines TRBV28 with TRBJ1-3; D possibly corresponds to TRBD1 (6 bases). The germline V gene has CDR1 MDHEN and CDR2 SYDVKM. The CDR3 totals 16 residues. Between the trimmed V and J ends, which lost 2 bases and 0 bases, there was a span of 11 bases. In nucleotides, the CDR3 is TGTGCCAGCAGTTTAACAGGGCCTAGCTCTGGAAACACCATATATTTT. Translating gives CASSLTGPSSGNTIYF.

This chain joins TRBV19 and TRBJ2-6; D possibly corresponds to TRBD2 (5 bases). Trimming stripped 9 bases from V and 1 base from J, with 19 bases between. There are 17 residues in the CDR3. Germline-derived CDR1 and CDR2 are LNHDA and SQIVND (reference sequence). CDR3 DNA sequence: TGTGCCAGCAAACGGACGGGCGAGGGATCTGGGGCCAACGTCCTGACTTTC. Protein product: CASKRTGEGSGANVLTF.

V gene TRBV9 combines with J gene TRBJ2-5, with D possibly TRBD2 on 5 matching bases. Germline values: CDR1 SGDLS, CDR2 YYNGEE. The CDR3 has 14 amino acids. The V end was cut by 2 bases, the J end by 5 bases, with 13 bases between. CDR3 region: CASSVGSQRETQYF. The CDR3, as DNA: TGTGCCAGCAGCGTGGGAAGTCAGCGGGAGACCCAGTACTTC.

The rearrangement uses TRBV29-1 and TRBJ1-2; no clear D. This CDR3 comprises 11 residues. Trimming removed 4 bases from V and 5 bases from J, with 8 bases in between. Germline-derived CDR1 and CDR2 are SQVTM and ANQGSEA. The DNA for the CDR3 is TGCAGCGTTGTCAACGCGTATGGCTACACCTTC. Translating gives CSVVNAYGYTF.

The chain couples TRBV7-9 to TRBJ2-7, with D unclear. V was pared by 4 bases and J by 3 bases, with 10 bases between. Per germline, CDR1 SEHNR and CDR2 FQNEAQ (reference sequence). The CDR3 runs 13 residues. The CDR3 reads CASSSSRRYEQYF. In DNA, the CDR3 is TGTGCCAGCAGCTCATCCAGGCGCTACGAGCAGTACTTC.

CDR3 protein: CASSQVEDRATYEQYF. The CDR3 DNA is TGTGCCAGCAGCCAAGTAGAGGACAGGGCAACCTACGAGCAGTACTTC. The genes are TRBV4-2 and TRBJ2-7; TRBD1 matches 8 bases. Germline loops: CDR1 LGHNA, CDR2 YNFKEQ. V lost 1 base and J lost 2; bases outside the gene matches: 7. The CDR3 contains 16 residues.

The CDR3 nucleotides are TGCGCCAGCAGCCAAGGGTCCGGGACAGTCTACGAGCAGTACTTC. It is translated as CASSQGSGTVYEQYF. The chain employs TRBV4-1 and TRBJ2-7; 7 bases line up with TRBD1. Per germline, CDR1 MGHRA and CDR2 YSYEKL. After removal of 1 base from V and 3 bases from J, the junction contained 6 bases not matched to a gene. This CDR3 spans 15 amino acids.